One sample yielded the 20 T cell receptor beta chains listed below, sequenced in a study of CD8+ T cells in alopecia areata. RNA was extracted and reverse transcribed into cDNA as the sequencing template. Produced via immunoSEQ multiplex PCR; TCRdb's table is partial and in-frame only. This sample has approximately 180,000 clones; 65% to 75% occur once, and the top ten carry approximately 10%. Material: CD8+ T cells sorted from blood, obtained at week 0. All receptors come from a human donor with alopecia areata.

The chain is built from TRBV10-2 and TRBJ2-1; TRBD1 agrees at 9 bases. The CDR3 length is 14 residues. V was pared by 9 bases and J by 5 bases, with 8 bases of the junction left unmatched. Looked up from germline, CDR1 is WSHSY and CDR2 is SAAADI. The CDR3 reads CASGYRDRDNEQFF. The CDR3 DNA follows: TGCGCCAGTGGATACCGGGACAGGGACAATGAGCAGTTCTTC.

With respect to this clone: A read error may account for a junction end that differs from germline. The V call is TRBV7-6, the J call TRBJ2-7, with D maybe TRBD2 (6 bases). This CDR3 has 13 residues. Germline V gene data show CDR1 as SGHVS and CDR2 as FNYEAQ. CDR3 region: CASSLAGSYEQYF. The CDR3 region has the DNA TGTGCCAGCAGCCTAGCCGGGAGCTACGAGCAGTACTTC.

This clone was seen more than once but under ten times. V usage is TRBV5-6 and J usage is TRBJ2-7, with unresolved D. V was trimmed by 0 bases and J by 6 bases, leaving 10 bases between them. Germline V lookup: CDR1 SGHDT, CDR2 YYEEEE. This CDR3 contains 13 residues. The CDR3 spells CASSLGGRAEQYF. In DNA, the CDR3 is TGTGCCAGCAGCTTGGGGGGTCGCGCCGAGCAGTACTTC.

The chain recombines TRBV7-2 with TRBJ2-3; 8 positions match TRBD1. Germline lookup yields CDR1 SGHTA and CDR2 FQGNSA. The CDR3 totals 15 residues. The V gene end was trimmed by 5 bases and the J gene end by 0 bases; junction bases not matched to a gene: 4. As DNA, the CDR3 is TGTGCCAGCAGCAACAGGGACAGGAGCACAGATACGCAGTATTTT. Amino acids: CASSNRDRSTDTQYF.

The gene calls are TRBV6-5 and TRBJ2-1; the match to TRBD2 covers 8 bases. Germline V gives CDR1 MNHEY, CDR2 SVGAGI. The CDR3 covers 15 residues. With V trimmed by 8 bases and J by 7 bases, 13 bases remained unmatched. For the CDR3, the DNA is TGTGCCAGCGGCGGAGAGCGGGGGCCGTGGAATGAGCAGTTCTTC. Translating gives CASGGERGPWNEQFF.

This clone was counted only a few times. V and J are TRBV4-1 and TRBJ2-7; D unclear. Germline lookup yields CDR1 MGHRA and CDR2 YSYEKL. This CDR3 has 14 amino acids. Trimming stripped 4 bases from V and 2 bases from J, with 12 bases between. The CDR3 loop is CASSPPTGPYEQYF. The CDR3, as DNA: TGCGCCAGCAGCCCCCCGACGGGCCCCTACGAGCAGTACTTC.

The CDR3 protein is CAWSSPLEGYFSYEQYF. CDR3 sequence (DNA): TGTGCCTGGAGCTCCCCCCTAGAAGGGTACTTTTCCTACGAGCAGTACTTC. The chain links TRBV30 to TRBJ2-7, with D uncertain. This CDR3 has 17 residues. CDR1 GTSNPN and CDR2 SVGIG come from the germline V gene (reference sequence). Between the trimmed V and J ends, which lost 3 bases and 1 base, there was a span of 22 bases.

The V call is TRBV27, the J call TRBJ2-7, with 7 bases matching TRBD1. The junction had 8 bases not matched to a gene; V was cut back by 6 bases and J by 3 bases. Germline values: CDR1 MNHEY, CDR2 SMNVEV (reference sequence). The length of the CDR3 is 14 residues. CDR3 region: CASSPGTAIYEQYF. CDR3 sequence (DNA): TGTGCCAGCAGCCCCGGGACAGCCATCTACGAGCAGTACTTC.

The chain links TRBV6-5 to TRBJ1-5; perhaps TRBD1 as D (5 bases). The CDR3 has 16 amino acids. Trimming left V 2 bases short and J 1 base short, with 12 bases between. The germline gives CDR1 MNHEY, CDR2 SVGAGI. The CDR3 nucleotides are TGTGCCAGCAGTTACCCCTCAGGGTCGAGCAATCAGCCCCAGCATTTT. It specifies CASSYPSGSSNQPQHF.

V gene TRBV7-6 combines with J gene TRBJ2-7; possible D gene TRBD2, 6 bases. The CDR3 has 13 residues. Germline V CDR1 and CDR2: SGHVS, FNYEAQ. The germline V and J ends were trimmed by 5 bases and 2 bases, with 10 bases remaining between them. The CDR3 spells CASSPRGTYEQYF. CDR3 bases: TGTGCCAGCAGCCCCCGGGGGACCTACGAGCAGTACTTC.

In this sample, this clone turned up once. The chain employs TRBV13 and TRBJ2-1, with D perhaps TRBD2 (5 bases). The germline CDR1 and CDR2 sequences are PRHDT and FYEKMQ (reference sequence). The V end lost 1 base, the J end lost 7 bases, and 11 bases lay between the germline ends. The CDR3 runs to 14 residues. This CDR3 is CASSLEGGENEQFF. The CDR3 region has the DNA TGTGCCAGCAGCTTAGAAGGTGGGGAGAATGAGCAGTTCTTC.

CDR3 region: CASTPGGPQHF. CDR3 DNA: TGTGCCAGCACCCCCGGGGGGCCCCAGCATTTT. The chain recombines TRBV6-6 with TRBJ1-5; D may be TRBD1 (5 bases). The germline V and J ends were trimmed by 7 bases and 9 bases, with 10 bases remaining between them. Germline CDR1 reads MNHNY; CDR2 reads SVGAGI (reference sequence). This CDR3 contains 11 residues.

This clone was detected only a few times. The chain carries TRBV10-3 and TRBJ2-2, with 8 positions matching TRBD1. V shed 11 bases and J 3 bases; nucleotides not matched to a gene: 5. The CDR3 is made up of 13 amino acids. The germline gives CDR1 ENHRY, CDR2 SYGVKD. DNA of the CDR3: TGTGCCGGGGGACAGGAGGACACCGGGGAGCTGTTTTTT. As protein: CAGGQEDTGELFF.

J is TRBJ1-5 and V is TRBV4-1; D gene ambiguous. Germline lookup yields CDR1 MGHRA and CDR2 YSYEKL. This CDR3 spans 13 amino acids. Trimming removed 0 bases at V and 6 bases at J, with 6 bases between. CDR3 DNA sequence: TGCGCCAGCAGCCAAGAGGGTAGTCAGCCCCAGCATTTT. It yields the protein CASSQEGSQPQHF.

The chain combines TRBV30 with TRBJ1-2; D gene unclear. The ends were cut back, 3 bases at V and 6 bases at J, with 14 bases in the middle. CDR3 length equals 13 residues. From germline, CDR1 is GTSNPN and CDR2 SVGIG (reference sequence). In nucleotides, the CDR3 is TGTGCCTGGAGGGGGTCCTCTCCCCATGGCTACACCTTC. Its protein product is CAWRGSSPHGYTF.

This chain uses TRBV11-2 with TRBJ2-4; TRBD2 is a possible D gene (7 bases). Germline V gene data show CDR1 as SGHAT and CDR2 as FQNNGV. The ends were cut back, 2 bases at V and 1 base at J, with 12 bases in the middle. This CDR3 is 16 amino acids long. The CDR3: CASSLIGRGAKNIQYF. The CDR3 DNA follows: TGTGCCAGCAGCTTAATAGGGAGGGGGGCCAAAAACATTCAGTACTTC.

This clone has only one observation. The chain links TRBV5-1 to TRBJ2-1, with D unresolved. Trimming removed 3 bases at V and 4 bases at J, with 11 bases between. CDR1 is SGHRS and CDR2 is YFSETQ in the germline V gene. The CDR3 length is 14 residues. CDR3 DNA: TGCGCCAGCAGCTGGGTCTCTTCGTACAATGAGCAGTTCTTC. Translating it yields CASSWVSSYNEQFF.

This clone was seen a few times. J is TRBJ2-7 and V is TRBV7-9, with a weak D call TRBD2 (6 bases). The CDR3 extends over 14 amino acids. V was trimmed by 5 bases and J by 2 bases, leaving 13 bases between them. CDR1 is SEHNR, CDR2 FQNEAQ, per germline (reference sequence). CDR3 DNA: TGTGCCAGCAGCCCGGGGGAGAGGCCCTACGAGCAGTACTTC. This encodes CASSPGERPYEQYF.

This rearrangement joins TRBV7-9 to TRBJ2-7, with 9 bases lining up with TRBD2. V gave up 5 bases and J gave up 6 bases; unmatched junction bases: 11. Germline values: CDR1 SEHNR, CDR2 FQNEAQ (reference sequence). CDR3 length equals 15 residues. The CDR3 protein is CASSPASGGRVEQYF. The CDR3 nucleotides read TGTGCCAGCAGCCCCGCGAGCGGGGGGCGGGTCGAGCAGTACTTC.

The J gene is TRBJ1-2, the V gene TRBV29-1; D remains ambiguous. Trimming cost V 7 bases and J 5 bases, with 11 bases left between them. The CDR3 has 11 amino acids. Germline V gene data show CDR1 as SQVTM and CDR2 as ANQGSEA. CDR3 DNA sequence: TGCAGCGCAGAGAGAGATTATGGCTACACCTTC. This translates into CSAERDYGYTF. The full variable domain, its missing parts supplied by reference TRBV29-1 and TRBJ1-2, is SAVISQKPSRDICQRGTSLTIQCQVDSQVTMMFWYRQQPGQSLTLIATANQGSEATYESGFVIDKFPISRPNLTFSTLTVSNMSPEDSSIYLCSAERDYGYTFGSGTRLTVV.